This TCR beta chain came from a study of T-cell memory formation after mild COVID-19. TCRdb re-called the 5' RACE reads through MiXCR, storing one row per CDR3 protein. The sample shows under 650,000 distinct CDR3 sequences, more than 15% of them seen only once. Between the trimmed V and J ends, which lost 0 bases and 4 bases, there was a span of 17 bases. Per germline, CDR1 MGHRA and CDR2 YSYEKL. The CDR3 sequence is 17 residues long. The source of this sequence is an adult woman who had mild COVID-19 (a few samples of this study predate the infection). Cell type and time point are not known. The chain is built from TRBV4-1 and TRBJ2-3; D may be TRBD1 or TRBD2 (5 bases each). The sequenced material came from PBMCs or a T cell subset sorted from them (not recorded which). CDR3 coding DNA: TGCGCCAGCAGCCAAGAAGGGCGAGCGGTGGGACCAGATACGCAGTATTTT. Translated, it gives CASSQEGRAVGPDTQYF.